The source of this T cell receptor beta chain is a study of T cells in Graves' hyperthyroidism and ophthalmopathy. Findings and limits, study-wide: The authors' 13 V-J model separated ophthalmopathy from stable hyperthyroidism. Blood shared most expanded thyroid clonotypes above 0.001.

Uncontrolled infections, other autoimmune diseases, pregnancy or lactation led to exclusion of patients. Isolation of PBMCs was performed on 8 to 10 ml fresh peripheral blood. CDR3 length: 14 residues. The J segment lost 4 bases and the V segment lost 1 base, leaving 3 bases of the junction unmatched. The germline V gene has CDR1 LGHDT and CDR2 YNNKEL (reference sequence). Researchers took RNA transcripts and amplified the TCR beta CDR3 regions from them. Carried out on the TCR CDR3, a first-round RT-PCR used the HTBI primer set. TCRdb processed the multiplex PCR reads anew with MiXCR; each CDR3 protein has one entry. The sample shows some 600,000 distinct CDR3 sequences, over 11% of them seen only once. This clonotype has a handful of counts. Antigen: not known.

Specimen: blood. This rearrangement joins TRBV3-1 to TRBJ2-7; 8 positions agree with TRBD1. The sequence was obtained from a woman between 25 and 40 years old with Graves' hyperthyroidism that later progressed to Graves' ophthalmopathy. The CDR3 sequence: CASSQGRGLYEQYF. DNA of the CDR3: TGTGCCAGCAGCCAAGGCAGGGGGCTATACGAGCAGTACTTC.